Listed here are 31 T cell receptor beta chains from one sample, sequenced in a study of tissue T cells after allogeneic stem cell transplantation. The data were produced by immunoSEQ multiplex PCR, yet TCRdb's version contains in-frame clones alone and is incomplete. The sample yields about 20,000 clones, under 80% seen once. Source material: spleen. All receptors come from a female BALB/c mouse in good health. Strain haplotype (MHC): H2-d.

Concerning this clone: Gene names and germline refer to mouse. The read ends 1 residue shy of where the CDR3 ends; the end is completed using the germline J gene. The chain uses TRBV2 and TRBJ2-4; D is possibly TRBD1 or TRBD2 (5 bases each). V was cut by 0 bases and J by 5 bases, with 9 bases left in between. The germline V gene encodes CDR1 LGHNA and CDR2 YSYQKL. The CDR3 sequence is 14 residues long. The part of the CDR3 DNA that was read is TGTGCCAGCAGCCAAGAAAGGGGACCAAACACCTTGTAC. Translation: CASSQERGPNTLY. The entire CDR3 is CASSQERGPNTLYF.

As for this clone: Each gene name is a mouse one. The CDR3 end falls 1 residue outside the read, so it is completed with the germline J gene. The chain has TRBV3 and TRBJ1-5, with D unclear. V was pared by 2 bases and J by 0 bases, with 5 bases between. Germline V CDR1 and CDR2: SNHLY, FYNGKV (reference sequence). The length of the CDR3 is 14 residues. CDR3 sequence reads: CASSLLDNNQAPLF. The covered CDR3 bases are TGTGCCAGCAGCTTATTAGATAACAACCAGGCTCCGCTT.

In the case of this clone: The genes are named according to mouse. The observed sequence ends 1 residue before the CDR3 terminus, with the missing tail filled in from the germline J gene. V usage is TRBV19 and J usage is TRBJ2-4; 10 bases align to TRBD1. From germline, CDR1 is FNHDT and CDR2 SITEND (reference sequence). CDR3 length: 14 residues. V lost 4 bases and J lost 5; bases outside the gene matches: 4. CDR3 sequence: CASSPRQGANTLYF. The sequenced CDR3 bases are TGTGCCAGCAGTCCCCGACAGGGGGCAAACACCTTGTAC.

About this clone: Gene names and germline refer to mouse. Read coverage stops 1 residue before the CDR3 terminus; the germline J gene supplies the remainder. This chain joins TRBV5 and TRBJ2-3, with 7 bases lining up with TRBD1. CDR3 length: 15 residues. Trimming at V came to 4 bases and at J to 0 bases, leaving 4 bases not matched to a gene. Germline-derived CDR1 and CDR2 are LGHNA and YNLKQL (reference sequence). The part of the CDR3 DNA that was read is TGTGCCAGCAGCCCCCGACAGGGAAGTGCAGAAACGCTGTAT. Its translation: CASSPRQGSAETLY. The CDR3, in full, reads CASSPRQGSAETLYF.

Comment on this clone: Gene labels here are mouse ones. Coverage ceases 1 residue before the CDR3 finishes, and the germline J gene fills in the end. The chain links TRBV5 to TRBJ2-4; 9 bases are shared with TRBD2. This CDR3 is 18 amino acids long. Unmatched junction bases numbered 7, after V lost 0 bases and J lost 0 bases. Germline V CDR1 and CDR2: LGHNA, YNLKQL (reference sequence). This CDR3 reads CASSQDLGGRDSQNTLYF. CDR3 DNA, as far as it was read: TGTGCCAGCAGCCAAGATTTGGGGGGGCGCGACAGTCAAAACACCTTGTAC.

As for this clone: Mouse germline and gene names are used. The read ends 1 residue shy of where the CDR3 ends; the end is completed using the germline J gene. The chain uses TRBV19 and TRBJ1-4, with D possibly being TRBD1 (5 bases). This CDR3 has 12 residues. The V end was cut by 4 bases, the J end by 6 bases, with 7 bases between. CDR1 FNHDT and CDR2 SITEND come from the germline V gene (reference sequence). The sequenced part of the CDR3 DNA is TGTGCCAGCAGTCAGGGACACGAAAGATTATTT. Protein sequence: CASSQGHERLF. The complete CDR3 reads CASSQGHERLFF.

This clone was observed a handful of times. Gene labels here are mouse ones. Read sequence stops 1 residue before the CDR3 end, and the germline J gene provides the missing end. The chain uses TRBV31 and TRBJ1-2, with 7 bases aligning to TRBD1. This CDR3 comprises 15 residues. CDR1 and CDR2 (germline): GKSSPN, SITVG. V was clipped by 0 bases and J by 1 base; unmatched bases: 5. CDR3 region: CAWSLTGQENSDYTF. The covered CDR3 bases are TGTGCCTGGAGTCTAACCGGACAGGAAAACTCCGACTACACC.

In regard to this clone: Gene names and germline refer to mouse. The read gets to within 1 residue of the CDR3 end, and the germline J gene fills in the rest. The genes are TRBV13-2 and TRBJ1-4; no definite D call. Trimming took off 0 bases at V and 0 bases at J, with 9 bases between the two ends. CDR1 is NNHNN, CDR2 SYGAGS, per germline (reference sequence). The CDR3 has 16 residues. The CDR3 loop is CASGDAREISNERLFF. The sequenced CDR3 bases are TGTGCCAGCGGTGATGCAAGGGAAATTTCCAACGAAAGATTATTT.

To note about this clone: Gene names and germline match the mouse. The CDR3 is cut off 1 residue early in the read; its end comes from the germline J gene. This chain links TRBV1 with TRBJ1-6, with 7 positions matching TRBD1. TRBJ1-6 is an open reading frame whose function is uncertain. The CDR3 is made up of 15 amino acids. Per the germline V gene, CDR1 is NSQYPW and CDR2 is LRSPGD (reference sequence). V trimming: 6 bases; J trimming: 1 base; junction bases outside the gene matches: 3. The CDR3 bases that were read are TGCACCTGCAGGGGGGACAGCTCCTATAATTCGCCCCTCTAC. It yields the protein CTCRGDSSYNSPLY. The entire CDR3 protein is CTCRGDSSYNSPLYF.

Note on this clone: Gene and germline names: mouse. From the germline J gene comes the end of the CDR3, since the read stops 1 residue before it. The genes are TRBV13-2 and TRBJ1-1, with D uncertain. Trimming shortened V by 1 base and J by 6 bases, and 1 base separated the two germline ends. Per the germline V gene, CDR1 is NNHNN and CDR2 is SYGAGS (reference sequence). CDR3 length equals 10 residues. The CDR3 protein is CASGDPEVFF. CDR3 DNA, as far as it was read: TGTGCCAGCGGTGATCCAGAAGTCTTC.

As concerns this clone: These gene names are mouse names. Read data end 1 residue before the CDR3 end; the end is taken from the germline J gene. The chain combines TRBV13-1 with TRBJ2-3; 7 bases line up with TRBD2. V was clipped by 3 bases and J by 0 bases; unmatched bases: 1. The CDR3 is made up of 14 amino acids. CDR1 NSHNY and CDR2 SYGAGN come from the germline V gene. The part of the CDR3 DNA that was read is TGTGCCAGCAGTGGACTGGGTAGTGCAGAAACGCTGTAT. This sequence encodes CASSGLGSAETLY. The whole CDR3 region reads CASSGLGSAETLYF.

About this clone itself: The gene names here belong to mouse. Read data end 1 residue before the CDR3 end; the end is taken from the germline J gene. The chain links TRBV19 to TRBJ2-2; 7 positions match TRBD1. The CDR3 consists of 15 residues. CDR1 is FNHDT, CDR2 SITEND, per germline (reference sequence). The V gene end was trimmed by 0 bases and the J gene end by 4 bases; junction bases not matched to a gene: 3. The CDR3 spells CASSIGQGGTGQLYF. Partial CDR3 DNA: TGTGCCAGCAGTATAGGACAGGGTGGCACCGGGCAGCTCTAC.

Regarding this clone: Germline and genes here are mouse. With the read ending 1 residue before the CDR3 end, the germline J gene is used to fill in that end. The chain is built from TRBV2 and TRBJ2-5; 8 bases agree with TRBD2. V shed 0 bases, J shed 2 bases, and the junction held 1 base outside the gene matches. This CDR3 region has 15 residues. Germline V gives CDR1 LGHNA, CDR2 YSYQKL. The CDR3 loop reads CASSQDLGGQDTQYF. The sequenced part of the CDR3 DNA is TGTGCCAGCAGCCAAGATCTGGGGGGCCAAGACACCCAGTAC. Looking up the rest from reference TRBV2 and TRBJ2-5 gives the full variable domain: DPKIIQKPKYLVAVTGSEKILICEQYLGHNAMYWYRQSAKKPLEFMFSYSYQKLMDNQTASSRFQPQSSKKNHLDLQITALKPDDSATYFCASSQDLGGQDTQYFGPGTRLLVL.

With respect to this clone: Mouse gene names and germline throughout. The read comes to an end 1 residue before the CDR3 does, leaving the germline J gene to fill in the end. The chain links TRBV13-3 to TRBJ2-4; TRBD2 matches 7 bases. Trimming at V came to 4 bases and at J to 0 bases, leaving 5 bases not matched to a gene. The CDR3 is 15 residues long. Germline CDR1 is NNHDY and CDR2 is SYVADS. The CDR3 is CASSKTGASQNTLYF. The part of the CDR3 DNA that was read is TGTGCCAGCAGTAAAACTGGGGCCAGTCAAAACACCTTGTAC.

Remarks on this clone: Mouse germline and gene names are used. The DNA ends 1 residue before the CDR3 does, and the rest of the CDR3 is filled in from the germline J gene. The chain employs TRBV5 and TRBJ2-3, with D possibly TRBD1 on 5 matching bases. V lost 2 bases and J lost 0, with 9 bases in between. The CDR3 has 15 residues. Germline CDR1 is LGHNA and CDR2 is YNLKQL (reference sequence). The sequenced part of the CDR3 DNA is TGTGCCAGCAGCCAACGCAGGGATAGTGCAGAAACGCTGTAT. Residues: CASSQRRDSAETLY. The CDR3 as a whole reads CASSQRRDSAETLYF.

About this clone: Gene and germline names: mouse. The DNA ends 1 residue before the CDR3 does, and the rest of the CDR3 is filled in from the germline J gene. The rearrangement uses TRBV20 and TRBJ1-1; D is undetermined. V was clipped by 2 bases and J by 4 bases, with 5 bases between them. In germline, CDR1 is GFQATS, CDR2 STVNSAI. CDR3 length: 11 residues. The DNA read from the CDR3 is TGTGGTGCTAGGTGGGGCACAGAAGTCTTC. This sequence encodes CGARWGTEVF. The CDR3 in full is CGARWGTEVFF.

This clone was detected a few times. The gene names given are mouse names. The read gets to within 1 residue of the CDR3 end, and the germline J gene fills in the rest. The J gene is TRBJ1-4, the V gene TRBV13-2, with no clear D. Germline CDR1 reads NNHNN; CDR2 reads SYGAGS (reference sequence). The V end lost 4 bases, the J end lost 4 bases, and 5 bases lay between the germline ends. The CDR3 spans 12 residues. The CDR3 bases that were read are TGTGCCAGCGGTTACAACAACGAAAGATTATTT. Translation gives CASGYNNERLF. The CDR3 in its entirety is CASGYNNERLFF.

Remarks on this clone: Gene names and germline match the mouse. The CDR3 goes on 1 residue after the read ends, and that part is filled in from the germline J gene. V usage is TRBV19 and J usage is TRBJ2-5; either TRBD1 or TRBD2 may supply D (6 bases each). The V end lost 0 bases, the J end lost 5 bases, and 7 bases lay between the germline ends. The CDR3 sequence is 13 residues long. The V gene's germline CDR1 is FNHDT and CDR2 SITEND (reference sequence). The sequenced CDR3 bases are TGTGCCAGCAGTATAGAGGGGGGAGACACCCAGTAC. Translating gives CASSIEGGDTQY. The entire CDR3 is CASSIEGGDTQYF.

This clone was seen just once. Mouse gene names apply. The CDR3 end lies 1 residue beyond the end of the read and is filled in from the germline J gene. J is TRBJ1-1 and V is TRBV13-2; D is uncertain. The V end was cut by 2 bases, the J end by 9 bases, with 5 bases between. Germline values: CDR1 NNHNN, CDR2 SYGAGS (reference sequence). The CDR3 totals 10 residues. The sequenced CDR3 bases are TGTGCCAGCGGTGAGGGGAAAGTCTTC. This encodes CASGEGKVF. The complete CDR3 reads CASGEGKVFF.

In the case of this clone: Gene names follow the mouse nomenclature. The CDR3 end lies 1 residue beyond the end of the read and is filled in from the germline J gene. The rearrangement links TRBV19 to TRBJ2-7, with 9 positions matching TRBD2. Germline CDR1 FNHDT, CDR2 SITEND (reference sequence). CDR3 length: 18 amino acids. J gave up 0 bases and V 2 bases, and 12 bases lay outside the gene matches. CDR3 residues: CASSIPDWGERSSYEQYF. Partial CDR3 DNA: TGTGCCAGCAGTATCCCGGACTGGGGCGAAAGGAGCTCCTATGAACAGTAC.

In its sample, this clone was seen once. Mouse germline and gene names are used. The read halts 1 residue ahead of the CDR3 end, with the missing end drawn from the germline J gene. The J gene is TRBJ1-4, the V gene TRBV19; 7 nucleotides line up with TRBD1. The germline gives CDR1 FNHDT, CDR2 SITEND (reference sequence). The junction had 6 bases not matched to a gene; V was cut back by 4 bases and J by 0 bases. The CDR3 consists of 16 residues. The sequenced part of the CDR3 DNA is TGTGCCAGCAGTGCGACAGGGAGGGTTTCCAACGAAAGATTATTT. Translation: CASSATGRVSNERLF. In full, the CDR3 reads CASSATGRVSNERLFF. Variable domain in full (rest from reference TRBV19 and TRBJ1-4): GGIITQTPKFLIGQEGQKLTLKCQQNFNHDTMYWYRQDSGKGLRLIYYSITENDLQKGDLSEGYDASREKKSSFSLTVTSAQKNEMAVFLCASSATGRVSNERLFFGHGTKLSVL.

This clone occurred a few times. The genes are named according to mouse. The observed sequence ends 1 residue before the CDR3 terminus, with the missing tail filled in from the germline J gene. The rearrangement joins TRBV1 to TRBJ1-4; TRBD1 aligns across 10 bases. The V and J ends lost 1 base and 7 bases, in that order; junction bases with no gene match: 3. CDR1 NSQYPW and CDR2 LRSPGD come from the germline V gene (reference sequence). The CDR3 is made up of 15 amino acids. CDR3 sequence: CTCSAGQGAPERLFF. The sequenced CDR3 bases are TGCACCTGCAGTGCAGGACAGGGGGCTCCCGAAAGATTATTT.

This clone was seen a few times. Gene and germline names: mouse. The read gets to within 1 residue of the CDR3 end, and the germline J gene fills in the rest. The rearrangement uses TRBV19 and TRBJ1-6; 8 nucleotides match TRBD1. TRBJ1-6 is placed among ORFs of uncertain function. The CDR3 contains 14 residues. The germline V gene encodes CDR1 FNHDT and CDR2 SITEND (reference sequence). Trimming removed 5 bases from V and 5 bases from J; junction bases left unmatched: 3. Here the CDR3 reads CASSRRGHNSPLYF. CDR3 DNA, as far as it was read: TGTGCCAGCAGCCGCAGGGGGCATAATTCGCCCCTCTAC.

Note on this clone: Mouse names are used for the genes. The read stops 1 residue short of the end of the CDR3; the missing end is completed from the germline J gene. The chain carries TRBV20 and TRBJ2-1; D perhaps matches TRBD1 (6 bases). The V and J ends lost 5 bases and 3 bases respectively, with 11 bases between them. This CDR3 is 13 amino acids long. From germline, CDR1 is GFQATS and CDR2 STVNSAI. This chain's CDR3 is CGAAGTTYAEQFF. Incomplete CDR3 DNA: TGTGGTGCTGCCGGGACAACCTATGCTGAGCAGTTC.

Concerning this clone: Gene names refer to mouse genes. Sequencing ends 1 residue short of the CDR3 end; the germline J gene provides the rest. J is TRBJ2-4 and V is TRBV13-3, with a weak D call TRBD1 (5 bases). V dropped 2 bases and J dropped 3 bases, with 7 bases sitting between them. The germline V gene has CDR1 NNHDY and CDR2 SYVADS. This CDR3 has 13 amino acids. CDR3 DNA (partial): TGTGCCAGCAGTGACAGGGTGCAAAACACCTTGTAC. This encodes CASSDRVQNTLY. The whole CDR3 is CASSDRVQNTLYF.

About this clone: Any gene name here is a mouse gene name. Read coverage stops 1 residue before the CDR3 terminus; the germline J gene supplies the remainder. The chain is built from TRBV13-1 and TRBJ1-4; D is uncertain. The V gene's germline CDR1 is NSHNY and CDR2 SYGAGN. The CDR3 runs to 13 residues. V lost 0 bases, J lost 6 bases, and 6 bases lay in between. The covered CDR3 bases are TGTGCCAGCAGTGATGCACATCACGAAAGATTATTT. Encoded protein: CASSDAHHERLF. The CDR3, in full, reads CASSDAHHERLFF. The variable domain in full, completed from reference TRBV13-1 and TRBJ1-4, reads EAAVTQSPRNKVTVTGGNVTLSCRQTNSHNYMYWYRQDTGHGLRLIHYSYGAGNLRIGDVPDGYKATRTTQEDFFLLLELASPSQTSLYFCASSDAHHERLFFGHGTKLSVL.

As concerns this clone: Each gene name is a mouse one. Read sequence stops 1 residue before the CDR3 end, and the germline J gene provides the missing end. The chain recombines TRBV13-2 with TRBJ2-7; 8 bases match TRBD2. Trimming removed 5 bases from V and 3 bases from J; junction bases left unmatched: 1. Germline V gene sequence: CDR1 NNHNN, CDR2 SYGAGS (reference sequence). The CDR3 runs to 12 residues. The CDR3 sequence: CASGTGDYEQYF. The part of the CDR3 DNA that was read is TGTGCCAGCGGGACTGGGGACTATGAACAGTAC.

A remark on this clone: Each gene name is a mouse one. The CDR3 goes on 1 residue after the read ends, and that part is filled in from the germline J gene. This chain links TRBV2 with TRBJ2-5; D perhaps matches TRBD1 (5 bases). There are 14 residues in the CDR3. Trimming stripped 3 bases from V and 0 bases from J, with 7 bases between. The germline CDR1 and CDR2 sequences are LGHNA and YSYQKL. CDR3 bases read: TGTGCCAGCAGCCAGAGGGGTAACCAAGACACCCAGTAC. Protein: CASSQRGNQDTQY. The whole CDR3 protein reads CASSQRGNQDTQYF. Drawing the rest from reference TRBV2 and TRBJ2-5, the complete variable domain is DPKIIQKPKYLVAVTGSEKILICEQYLGHNAMYWYRQSAKKPLEFMFSYSYQKLMDNQTASSRFQPQSSKKNHLDLQITALKPDDSATYFCASSQRGNQDTQYFGPGTRLLVL.

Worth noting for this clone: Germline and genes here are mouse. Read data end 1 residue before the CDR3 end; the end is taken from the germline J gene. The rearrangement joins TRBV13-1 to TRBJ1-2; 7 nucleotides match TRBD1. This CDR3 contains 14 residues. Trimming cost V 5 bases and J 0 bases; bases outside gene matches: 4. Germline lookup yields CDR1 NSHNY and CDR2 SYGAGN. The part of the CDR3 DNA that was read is TGTGCCAGCAGCCCCGGGACAGCAAACTCCGACTACACC. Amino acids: CASSPGTANSDYT. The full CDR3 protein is CASSPGTANSDYTF.

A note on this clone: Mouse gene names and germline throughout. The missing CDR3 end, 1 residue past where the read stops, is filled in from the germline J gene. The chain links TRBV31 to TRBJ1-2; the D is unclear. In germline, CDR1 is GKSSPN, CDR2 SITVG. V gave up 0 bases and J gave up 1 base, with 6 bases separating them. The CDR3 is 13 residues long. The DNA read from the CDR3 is TGTGCCTGGAGTCTAAGGGTAAACTCCGACTACACC. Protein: CAWSLRVNSDYT. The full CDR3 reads CAWSLRVNSDYTF.

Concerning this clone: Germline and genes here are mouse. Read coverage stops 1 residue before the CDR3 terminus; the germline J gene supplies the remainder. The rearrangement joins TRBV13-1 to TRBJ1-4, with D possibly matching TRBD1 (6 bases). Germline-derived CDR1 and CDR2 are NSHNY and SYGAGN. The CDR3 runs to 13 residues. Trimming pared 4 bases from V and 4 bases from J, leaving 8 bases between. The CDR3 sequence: CASSQGYNERLFF. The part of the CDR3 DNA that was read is TGTGCCAGCAGTCAGGGGTACAACGAAAGATTATTT.